This TCR beta chain derives from a study of cytomegalovirus exposure and HLA in healthy donors. Study-wide points: Sequencing depth roughly uniform across donors was assumed in presence/absence analyses. Many donors carried some public TCRs, although rarity characterized most TCR sequences. Of the V segments, some could not be distinguished, including TRBV6-2 and TRBV6-3, and were excluded.

Comment on this clone: Its cognate antigen is unknown.

Germline V CDR1 and CDR2: LNHDA, SQIVND (reference sequence). The CDR3 covers 15 residues. Trimming cost V 4 bases and J 7 bases, with 17 bases left between them. Primers for the PCR totalled 60 Vbeta and 13 Jbeta. Some clones are missing from TCRdb's copy, which holds only in-frame ones; the method was immunoSEQ multiplex PCR. The table shows about 200,000 clones, with 86% occurring only once. Sequences were obtained from PBMCs. The TCR comes from a young woman in good health and CMV-seronegative. The chain carries TRBV19 and TRBJ2-1; weak D call: TRBD1 (6 bases). CDR3 sequence reads: CASSTRNRDTNEQFF. DNA of the CDR3: TGTGCCAGTAGTACCCGGAACAGGGATACGAATGAGCAGTTCTTC.